Each of the 10 T cell receptor beta chains below was sequenced from the same sample in a study of blood T cell repertoires in COVID-19. Data came from immunoSEQ multiplex PCR; TCRdb stores just in-frame clones and leaves some out. The sample lists 50,000 to 65,000 clones, 72% occurring once. The specimen was PBMCs or T cells enriched from blood (not recorded which). Receptor source: a woman aged 55-70 years who had been exposed to COVID-19.

This clone has only one observation. V is TRBV5-1 and J is TRBJ1-5; tentatively, D is TRBD1 (6 bases). The CDR3 is 15 residues long. Between the trimmed V and J ends, which lost 4 bases and 1 base, there was a span of 12 bases. CDR1 and CDR2 (germline): SGHRS, YFSETQ. The CDR3 protein is CASSQTGRSNQPQHF. DNA of the CDR3: TGCGCCAGCAGCCAAACAGGGAGAAGCAATCAGCCCCAGCATTTT.

The chain employs TRBV5-4 and TRBJ2-7, with 7 nucleotides matching TRBD1. Trimming took 0 bases from V and 5 from J; bases not matched to a gene: 2. CDR1 is SGHNT and CDR2 is YYREEE in the germline V gene (reference sequence). This CDR3 region has 13 residues. The CDR3 loop is CASSLETGDEQYF. CDR3 coding DNA: TGTGCCAGCAGCTTGGAAACAGGGGACGAGCAGTACTTC. The full variable domain, rest sourced from reference TRBV5-4 and TRBJ2-7, is ETGVTQSPTHLIKTRGQQVTLRCSSQSGHNTVSWYQQALGQGPQFIFQYYREEENGRGNFPPRFSGLQFPNYSSELNVNALELDDSALYLCASSLETGDEQYFGPGTRLTVT.

The rearrangement uses TRBV19 and TRBJ1-1; 11 positions match TRBD1. Germline CDR1 reads LNHDA; CDR2 reads SQIVND (reference sequence). V dropped 2 bases and J dropped 5; count of bases not matched to a gene: 7. The CDR3 runs 16 residues. This CDR3 is CASSILPDRGRTEAFF. CDR3 nucleotides: TGTGCCAGTAGTATACTCCCGGACAGGGGGCGAACTGAAGCTTTCTTT.

This clone was counted a few times. DNA of the CDR3: TGTGCCAGCAGTCGACAGATTGAAGCTTTCTTT. It is translated as CASSRQIEAFF. J is TRBJ1-1 and V is TRBV12-3 or TRBV12-4, with a tentative D call TRBD1 (5 bases). The V and J ends lost 5 bases and 7 bases respectively, with 8 bases between them. The length of the CDR3 is 11 residues.

The chain uses TRBV19 and TRBJ1-3, with 7 bases fitting TRBD1. The CDR3 sequence is 14 residues long. The V gene's germline CDR1 is LNHDA and CDR2 SQIVND (reference sequence). Germline trimming cut 5 bases from V and 0 bases from J; bases unmatched to any gene: 1. The CDR3, as DNA: TGTGCCAGTAGTGGGACAGCCTCTGGAAACACCATATATTTT. Amino acids: CASSGTASGNTIYF. Using reference TRBV19 and TRBJ1-3 for the parts outside the CDR3, the full variable domain is DGGITQSPKYLFRKEGQNVTLSCEQNLNHDAMYWYRQDPGQGLRLIYYSQIVNDFQKGDIAEGYSVSREKKESFPLTVTSAQKNPTAFYLCASSGTASGNTIYFGEGSWLTVV.

The V gene is TRBV7-8, the J gene TRBJ2-7, with TRBD1 matching 7 bases. Germline trimming cut 5 bases from V and 0 bases from J; bases unmatched to any gene: 10. In germline, CDR1 is SGHVS, CDR2 FQNEAQ. The CDR3 is made up of 16 amino acids. The CDR3 loop is CASSSVGQTNSYEQYF. As DNA, the CDR3 is TGTGCCAGCAGCAGCGTGGGACAGACAAACTCCTACGAGCAGTACTTC.

V and J are TRBV19 and TRBJ1-1, with 9 bases lining up with TRBD1. The germline V gene encodes CDR1 LNHDA and CDR2 SQIVND (reference sequence). Trimming removed 3 bases from V and 5 bases from J; junction bases left unmatched: 4. The CDR3 is 14 residues long. CDR3: CASSITGGATEAFF. For the CDR3, the DNA is TGTGCCAGTAGTATTACAGGGGGCGCGACTGAAGCTTTCTTT.

The rearrangement uses TRBV30 and TRBJ1-5; D may be TRBD1 (6 bases). Germline V CDR1 and CDR2: GTSNPN, SVGIG (reference sequence). This CDR3 has 14 amino acids. The V and J ends lost 3 bases and 3 bases respectively, with 12 bases between them. The CDR3 DNA follows: TGTGCCTGGAGGATGAGGGGGTACAATCAGCCCCAGCATTTT. As protein: CAWRMRGYNQPQHF.

The V gene is TRBV4-1, the J gene TRBJ1-5; 9 bases match TRBD1. Trimming took 0 bases from V and 3 from J; bases not matched to a gene: 3. The CDR3 runs 16 residues. In germline, CDR1 is MGHRA, CDR2 YSYEKL. CDR3 protein: CASSQDGTGINQPQHF. The CDR3, as DNA: TGCGCCAGCAGCCAAGACGGGACAGGGATCAATCAGCCCCAGCATTTT.

The chain joins TRBV18 to TRBJ1-6; D unresolved. This CDR3 spans 16 amino acids. Trimming took 3 bases from V and 9 from J, leaving 18 bases between them. Germline CDR1 and CDR2: KGHSH and LQKENI. CDR3 sequence: CASSPREVGSRSPLHF. CDR3 DNA sequence: TGTGCCAGCTCACCCCGAGAGGTGGGGAGTCGTTCACCCCTCCACTTT.